This T cell receptor beta chain was sequenced in a study of blood T cells in healthy people across ages. PCR was performed a second time for roughly 7 to 11 cycles using a sample-barcoded 5' primer and a J-beta primer mix. In TCRdb, the 5' RACE reads were re-called with MiXCR into one record per CDR3 protein. The table has 2 million or so distinct CDR3 sequences, roughly 52% seen once. The ends lost 2 bases at V and 6 bases at J; junction bases unmatched: 3. Germline V CDR1 and CDR2: MNHEY, SVGAGI. The length of the CDR3 is 15 residues. Specimen: blood. The V and J genes are TRBV6-5 and TRBJ1-6; 8 bases agree with TRBD1. The receptor was derived from a middle-aged woman in good health. Here the CDR3 reads CASSYTGGSNSPLHF. The CDR3 nucleotides read TGTGCCAGCAGTTACACAGGGGGTTCTAATTCACCCCTCCACTTT.